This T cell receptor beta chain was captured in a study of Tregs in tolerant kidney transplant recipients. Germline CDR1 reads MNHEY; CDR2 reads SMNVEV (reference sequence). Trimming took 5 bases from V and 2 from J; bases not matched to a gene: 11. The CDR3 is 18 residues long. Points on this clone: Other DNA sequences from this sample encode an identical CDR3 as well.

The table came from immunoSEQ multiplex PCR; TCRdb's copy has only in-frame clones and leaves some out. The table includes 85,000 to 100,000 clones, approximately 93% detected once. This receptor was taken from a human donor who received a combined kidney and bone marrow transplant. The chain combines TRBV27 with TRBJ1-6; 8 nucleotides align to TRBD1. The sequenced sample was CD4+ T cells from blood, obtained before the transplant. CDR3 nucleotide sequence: TGTGCCAGCAGTCTCATACTCCCGACAGGGGCCTATAATTCACCCCTCCACTTT. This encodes CASSLILPTGAYNSPLHF.